This is a list of T cell receptor beta chains from one sample in a study of T-cell memory formation after mild COVID-19. Using its own MiXCR run on the 5' RACE reads, TCRdb lists one record per CDR3 protein. The sample includes 450,000 or so distinct CDR3 sequences, 20% of them seen just once. The sequenced sample consisted of PBMCs or a T cell subset sorted from them (not recorded which). Receptors were obtained from an adult woman who had mild COVID-19 (a few samples of this study predate the infection). Cell type and time point are not known. Both conserved end residues are part of each CDR3. D genes are given only for firm matches. Clone size is not always given. Where it is, it says once, few, many or a class for expanded clones.

d_call: .
v_call: TRBV7-8
j_call: TRBJ1-2
clone_size: few
cdr3_nt: TGTGCCAGCAGGAGGGCAGGGGACACCGGCTACACCTTC
cdr3_aa: CASRRAGDTGYTF

d_call: TRBD2
v_call: TRBV20-1
j_call: TRBJ2-1
clone_size: .
cdr3_nt: TGCAGTGCGAACCTAGCGGGGGGAATCTACAATGAGCAGTTCTTC
cdr3_aa: CSANLAGGIYNEQFF

d_call: .
v_call: TRBV4-1
j_call: TRBJ2-7
clone_size: .
cdr3_nt: TGCGCCAGCAGCCAAGACAGGGAGGTAAAGGGATCCTACGAGCAGTACTTC
cdr3_aa: CASSQDREVKGSYEQYF

d_call: .
v_call: TRBV7-6
j_call: TRBJ1-1
clone_size: .
cdr3_nt: TGTGCCAGCAGCCCGGACCGCCTAGGAATGGCTGAAGCTTTCTTT
cdr3_aa: CASSPDRLGMAEAFF

d_call: TRBD2
v_call: TRBV7-6
j_call: TRBJ2-7
clone_size: .
cdr3_nt: TGTGCCAGCAGCTCACGACTAGCGGGAGGGCCGGACGAGCAGCACTTC
cdr3_aa: CASSSRLAGGPDEQHF

d_call: .
v_call: TRBV6-5
j_call: TRBJ2-1
clone_size: .
cdr3_nt: TGTGCCAGCAGTTACTCGGATGAGCAGTTCTTC
cdr3_aa: CASSYSDEQFF

d_call: .
v_call: TRBV7-9
j_call: TRBJ2-5
clone_size: few
cdr3_nt: TGTGCCAGCAGCATAGAGGTGCTAGCGATAGGGGAGACCCAGTACTTC
cdr3_aa: CASSIEVLAIGETQYF

d_call: .
v_call: TRBV6-6
j_call: TRBJ1-6
clone_size: few
cdr3_nt: TGTGCCAGCAGTTACTCACGGACAGAGAGCTCCTATAATTCACCCCTCCACTTT
cdr3_aa: CASSYSRTESSYNSPLHF

d_call: .
v_call: TRBV5-1
j_call: TRBJ2-3
clone_size: .
cdr3_nt: TGCGCCAGCAGCCCTATTCCCCCGCGACAGGAGCTCACAGATACGCAGTATTTT
cdr3_aa: CASSPIPPRQELTDTQYF

d_call: .
v_call: TRBV29-1
j_call: TRBJ1-1
clone_size: .
cdr3_nt: TGCAGCGTTGATGGGTCAGTTGAAGCTTTCTTT
cdr3_aa: CSVDGSVEAFF

d_call: TRBD1
v_call: TRBV4-3
j_call: TRBJ1-2
clone_size: .
cdr3_nt: TGCGCCAGCAGCCAAGAGACAGGGCCCTATGGCTACACCTTC
cdr3_aa: CASSQETGPYGYTF

d_call: .
v_call: TRBV4-2
j_call: TRBJ1-1
clone_size: .
cdr3_nt: TGTGCCAGCAGCCAGTCCCACAGGGTAACTGAAGCTTTCTTT
cdr3_aa: CASSQSHRVTEAFF

d_call: .
v_call: TRBV11-1
j_call: TRBJ2-1
clone_size: many
cdr3_nt: TGTGCCAGCGGAGCCGGGACCTTGTCCAATGAGCAGTTCTTC
cdr3_aa: CASGAGTLSNEQFF

d_call: TRBD2
v_call: TRBV20-1
j_call: TRBJ2-7
clone_size: .
cdr3_nt: TGCAGCGCCGGGACTAGCGGGAGGGCCGCCTACGAGCAGTACTTC
cdr3_aa: CSAGTSGRAAYEQYF

d_call: TRBD1
v_call: TRBV12-3/TRBV12-4
j_call: TRBJ1-2
clone_size: many
cdr3_nt: TGTGCCAGCAGCCTGGCGACAGGGGGCACTGGCTACACCTTC
cdr3_aa: CASSLATGGTGYTF

d_call: .
v_call: TRBV12-3/TRBV12-4
j_call: TRBJ1-6
clone_size: few
cdr3_nt: TGTGCCAGCAGTTTCGGTTCACCCCTCCACTTT
cdr3_aa: CASSFGSPLHF

d_call: TRBD1
v_call: TRBV5-5
j_call: TRBJ1-5
clone_size: .
cdr3_nt: TGTGCCGCACGCCCGGGACAGGGGGACAATCAGCCCCAGCATTTT
cdr3_aa: CAARPGQGDNQPQHF

d_call: .
v_call: TRBV7-9
j_call: TRBJ2-7
clone_size: .
cdr3_nt: TGTGCCAGCAGCCCCCCGACTACACGCGGGGCCTACGAGCAGTACTTC
cdr3_aa: CASSPPTTRGAYEQYF

d_call: .
v_call: TRBV15
j_call: TRBJ2-5
clone_size: .
cdr3_nt: TGTGCCACCAGCAGTTCTAGAGGGCAGGAGACCCAGTACTTC
cdr3_aa: CATSSSRGQETQYF

d_call: .
v_call: TRBV6-2/TRBV6-3
j_call: TRBJ1-2
clone_size: few
cdr3_nt: TGTGCCAGCAGTCTAACTCCTAACTATGGCTACACCTTC
cdr3_aa: CASSLTPNYGYTF

d_call: .
v_call: TRBV6-2/TRBV6-3
j_call: TRBJ2-7
clone_size: .
cdr3_nt: TGTGCCAGCAGTTTCCGGACCAAATACGAGCAGTACTTC
cdr3_aa: CASSFRTKYEQYF

d_call: TRBD1
v_call: TRBV19
j_call: TRBJ1-1
clone_size: .
cdr3_nt: TGTGCCAGTAGTATGACAGGGAAGAACACTGAAGCTTTCTTT
cdr3_aa: CASSMTGKNTEAFF

d_call: .
v_call: TRBV12-3/TRBV12-4
j_call: TRBJ1-2
clone_size: many
cdr3_nt: TGTGCCAGCAGTTCCACAGGGAAAATCTATGGCTACACCTTC
cdr3_aa: CASSSTGKIYGYTF

d_call: TRBD2
v_call: TRBV7-9
j_call: TRBJ2-1
clone_size: many
cdr3_nt: TGTGCCAGCAGCCCCCGGCTAGCGGGAGCATACAATGAGCAGTTCTTC
cdr3_aa: CASSPRLAGAYNEQFF

d_call: TRBD2
v_call: TRBV27
j_call: TRBJ2-3
clone_size: .
cdr3_nt: TGTGCCAGCAGTTGGAAGGTCGCGGGAGTCACAGATACGCAGTATTTT
cdr3_aa: CASSWKVAGVTDTQYF

d_call: .
v_call: TRBV18
j_call: TRBJ2-3
clone_size: .
cdr3_nt: TGTGCCAGCTCACCACCGTTGTGGGATACGCAGTATTTT
cdr3_aa: CASSPPLWDTQYF

d_call: TRBD2
v_call: TRBV7-2
j_call: TRBJ2-3
clone_size: .
cdr3_nt: TGTGCCAGCAGCTTATCGGGACTAGCGTCAGATACGCAGTATTTT
cdr3_aa: CASSLSGLASDTQYF

d_call: .
v_call: TRBV5-1
j_call: TRBJ2-3
clone_size: .
cdr3_nt: TGCGCCAGCAGCGATCTCTCAGGGGGCACAGATACGCAGTATTTT
cdr3_aa: CASSDLSGGTDTQYF

d_call: TRBD1
v_call: TRBV5-4
j_call: TRBJ2-5
clone_size: .
cdr3_nt: TGTGCCAGCAGCTTAGGCCCATGGGACAGGGAAGGGACCCAGTACTTC
cdr3_aa: CASSLGPWDREGTQYF

d_call: .
v_call: TRBV20-1
j_call: TRBJ1-5
clone_size: .
cdr3_nt: TGCAGTGCTAGAGATCGTTTACACCATAGCAATCAGCCCCAGCATTTT
cdr3_aa: CSARDRLHHSNQPQHF

d_call: .
v_call: TRBV11-2
j_call: TRBJ1-2
clone_size: .
cdr3_nt: TGTGCCAGCAGCTTAGTATGGGGCGACTATGGCTACACCTTC
cdr3_aa: CASSLVWGDYGYTF

d_call: .
v_call: TRBV20-1
j_call: TRBJ1-1
clone_size: .
cdr3_nt: TGCAGTGCTAGAGATCAGGGCAAGAACACTGAAGCTTTCTTT
cdr3_aa: CSARDQGKNTEAFF

d_call: TRBD2
v_call: TRBV7-9
j_call: TRBJ2-3
clone_size: few
cdr3_nt: TGTGCCAGCAGCCGCAGCGGGGGGGGCACAGATACGCAGTATTTT
cdr3_aa: CASSRSGGGTDTQYF

d_call: TRBD2
v_call: TRBV5-1
j_call: TRBJ2-5
clone_size: many
cdr3_nt: TGCGCCAGCAGCTCCAAGCGGGGGGGACGAGAGACCCAGTACTTC
cdr3_aa: CASSSKRGGRETQYF

d_call: .
v_call: TRBV27
j_call: TRBJ1-2
clone_size: few
cdr3_nt: TGTGCCAGCAGTTTATCGATGGGTATCAGCTATGGCTACACCTTC
cdr3_aa: CASSLSMGISYGYTF

d_call: .
v_call: TRBV20-1
j_call: TRBJ2-2
clone_size: few
cdr3_nt: TGCAGTGCCCACAACCGAGGACCCGGGGAGCTGTTTTTT
cdr3_aa: CSAHNRGPGELFF

d_call: .
v_call: TRBV7-9
j_call: TRBJ2-2
clone_size: .
cdr3_nt: TGTGCCAGCAGCTTACCCAGGGGTAACACCGGGGAGCTGTTTTTT
cdr3_aa: CASSLPRGNTGELFF

d_call: TRBD1
v_call: TRBV5-4
j_call: TRBJ2-7
clone_size: few
cdr3_nt: TGTGCCAGCAGCCGAGGACAGGAAGTCTCCTACGAGCAGTACTTC
cdr3_aa: CASSRGQEVSYEQYF

d_call: .
v_call: TRBV6-6
j_call: TRBJ1-3
clone_size: .
cdr3_nt: TGTGCCAGCAGTTACGGGCAGGGTCTATCCGGAAACACCATATATTTT
cdr3_aa: CASSYGQGLSGNTIYF

d_call: TRBD2
v_call: TRBV20-1
j_call: TRBJ2-3
clone_size: .
cdr3_nt: TGCAGTGCTAGAGCCGGGACTAGCGGGGGGGTCACAGATACGCAGTATTTT
cdr3_aa: CSARAGTSGGVTDTQYF

d_call: TRBD2
v_call: TRBV24-1
j_call: TRBJ2-1
clone_size: many
cdr3_nt: TGTGCCACCAGTGCCGCCAGCGGGAGTCGCAATGAGCAGTTCTTC
cdr3_aa: CATSAASGSRNEQFF

d_call: .
v_call: TRBV7-6
j_call: TRBJ2-6
clone_size: few
cdr3_nt: TGTGCCAGCAGCTTAGGCCCAGACTCTGGGGCCAACGTCCTGACTTTC
cdr3_aa: CASSLGPDSGANVLTF

d_call: .
v_call: TRBV5-5
j_call: TRBJ2-7
clone_size: .
cdr3_nt: TGTGCCAGCAGCTTACGGAATGACAGATACGAGCAGTACTTC
cdr3_aa: CASSLRNDRYEQYF

d_call: TRBD1
v_call: TRBV20-1
j_call: TRBJ1-1
clone_size: .
cdr3_nt: TGCAGTGCTAGCCAAACAGGGGCTGAAGCTTTCTTT
cdr3_aa: CSASQTGAEAFF

d_call: .
v_call: TRBV5-1
j_call: TRBJ1-4
clone_size: .
cdr3_nt: TGCGCCAGCAGCTTGGCCCGGCAGGAAAGATCAACTAATGAAAAACTGTTTTTT
cdr3_aa: CASSLARQERSTNEKLFF

d_call: TRBD1
v_call: TRBV7-2
j_call: TRBJ2-4
clone_size: few
cdr3_nt: TGTGCCAGCAGCTCCGACAGGGGGGCCCTAGCCAAAAACATTCAGTACTTC
cdr3_aa: CASSSDRGALAKNIQYF

d_call: TRBD2
v_call: TRBV9
j_call: TRBJ2-1
clone_size: .
cdr3_nt: TGTGCCAGCAGCGCGACTAGCGCGAGCTCCTACAATGAGCAGTTCTTC
cdr3_aa: CASSATSASSYNEQFF

d_call: .
v_call: TRBV6-5
j_call: TRBJ2-5
clone_size: .
cdr3_nt: TGTGCCAGCAGTTACTCCCCAGGGGGGCAAGAGACCCAGTACTTC
cdr3_aa: CASSYSPGGQETQYF

d_call: TRBD1
v_call: TRBV20-1
j_call: TRBJ1-5
clone_size: .
cdr3_nt: TGCAGTGCTAGAGAGGCTCCCAGGGGGATTTTAGATAGCAATCAGCCCCAGCATTTT
cdr3_aa: CSAREAPRGILDSNQPQHF

d_call: TRBD1
v_call: TRBV2
j_call: TRBJ2-1
clone_size: .
cdr3_nt: TGTGCCACTAAAGGGGGCTACATTCCCTACAATGAGCAGTTCTTC
cdr3_aa: CATKGGYIPYNEQFF

d_call: .
v_call: TRBV15
j_call: TRBJ2-7
clone_size: .
cdr3_nt: TGTGCCACCACGACCGGGGGGCCCGGGGACTACGAGCAGTACTTC
cdr3_aa: CATTTGGPGDYEQYF

d_call: TRBD1
v_call: TRBV5-6
j_call: TRBJ2-5
clone_size: .
cdr3_nt: TGTGCCAGCACTCTTCCTCCGGGACAGCCCCAAGAGACCCAGTACTTC
cdr3_aa: CASTLPPGQPQETQYF

d_call: TRBD1
v_call: TRBV7-9
j_call: TRBJ1-2
clone_size: .
cdr3_nt: TGTGCCAGCAGCTCCGGGCGGGGGACAGTCTATGGCTACACCTTC
cdr3_aa: CASSSGRGTVYGYTF

d_call: .
v_call: TRBV5-1
j_call: TRBJ2-5
clone_size: .
cdr3_nt: TGCGCCAGCAGCTTGGTTGGGGGGCCCTCGGAGACCCAGTACTTC
cdr3_aa: CASSLVGGPSETQYF

d_call: .
v_call: TRBV30
j_call: TRBJ1-1
clone_size: many
cdr3_nt: TGTGCCTGGGGGCAGGGGCAGAACACTGAAGCTTTCTTT
cdr3_aa: CAWGQGQNTEAFF